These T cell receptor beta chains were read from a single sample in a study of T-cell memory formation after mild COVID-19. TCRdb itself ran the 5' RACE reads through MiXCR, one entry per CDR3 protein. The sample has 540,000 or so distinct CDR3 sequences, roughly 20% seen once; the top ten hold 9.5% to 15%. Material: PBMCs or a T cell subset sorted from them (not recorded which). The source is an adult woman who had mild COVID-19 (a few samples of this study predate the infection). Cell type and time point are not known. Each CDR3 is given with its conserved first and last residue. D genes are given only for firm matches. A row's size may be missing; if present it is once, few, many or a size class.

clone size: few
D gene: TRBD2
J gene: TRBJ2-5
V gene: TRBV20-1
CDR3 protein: CSARPVAGDQETQYF
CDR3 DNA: TGCAGTGCTAGACCGGTAGCGGGAGACCAAGAGACCCAGTACTTC

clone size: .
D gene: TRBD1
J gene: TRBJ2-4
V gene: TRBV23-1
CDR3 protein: CASSQRDRAFEYF
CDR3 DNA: TGCGCCAGCAGTCAGAGGGACAGGGCTTTTGAGTACTTC

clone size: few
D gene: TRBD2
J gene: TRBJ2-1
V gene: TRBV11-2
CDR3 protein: CASSLVAGNIYNEQFF
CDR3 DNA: TGTGCCAGCAGCCTTGTAGCGGGGAATATCTACAATGAGCAGTTCTTC

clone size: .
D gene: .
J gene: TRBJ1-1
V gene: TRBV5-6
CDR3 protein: CASSWDVRTEAFF
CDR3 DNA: TGTGCCAGCAGCTGGGACGTCCGGACTGAAGCTTTCTTT

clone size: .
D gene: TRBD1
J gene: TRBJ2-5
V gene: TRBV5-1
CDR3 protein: CASSGATGGAETQYF
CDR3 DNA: TGCGCCAGCAGCGGGGCGACAGGGGGAGCAGAGACCCAGTACTTC

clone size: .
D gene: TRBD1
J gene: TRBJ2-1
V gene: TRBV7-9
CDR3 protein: CASSLAWTGPYNEQFF
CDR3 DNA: TGTGCCAGCAGCTTAGCGTGGACAGGGCCTTACAATGAGCAGTTCTTC

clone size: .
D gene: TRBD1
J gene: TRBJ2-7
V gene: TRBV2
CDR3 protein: CASVRDRMAGAPYEQYF
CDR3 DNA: TGTGCCAGCGTTAGGGACAGGATGGCCGGGGCCCCCTACGAGCAGTACTTC

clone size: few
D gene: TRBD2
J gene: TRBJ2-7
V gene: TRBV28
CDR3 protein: CASSPGSGLAVSSYEQYF
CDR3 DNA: TGTGCCAGCAGCCCGGGGTCCGGACTAGCGGTTAGCTCCTACGAGCAGTACTTC

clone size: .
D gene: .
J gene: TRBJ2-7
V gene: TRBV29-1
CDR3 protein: CSVDGPGDSYEQYF
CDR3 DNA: TGCAGCGTTGACGGCCCAGGGGACTCCTACGAGCAGTACTTC

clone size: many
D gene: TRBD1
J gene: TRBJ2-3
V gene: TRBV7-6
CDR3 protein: CASSLTGARTDTQYF
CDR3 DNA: TGTGCCAGCAGCCTGACAGGGGCAAGAACAGATACGCAGTATTTT